This T cell receptor beta chain was observed in a study of control samples from healthy donors and cancer patients. Repertoires were generated with immunoSEQ multiplex PCR, while TCRdb's copy carries only in-frame clones and drops some. The table lists 400,000 to 450,000 clones, 90% of them singletons. CDR3 length equals 14 residues. J was trimmed by 5 bases and V by 5 bases; bases with no gene match: 6. The germline V gene has CDR1 WSHSY and CDR2 SAAADI. The chain couples TRBV10-2 to TRBJ2-7; TRBD1 matches 10 bases. The sequence came from a man between 40 and 49 years old with head and neck cancer. Sample: PBMCs. CDR3 coding DNA: TGCGCCAGCAGTCTCCCCGGGACAGGGGACGAGCAGTACTTC. Its protein product is CASSLPGTGDEQYF.